Below, 3 T cell receptor beta chains from the same sample are listed, as sequenced in a study of response to subunit inactivated influenza vaccine. MiXCR was run by TCRdb on the RT-PCR reads, yielding one entry per CDR3 protein. The sample comprises 550,000 to 800,000 distinct CDR3 sequences, about a sixth of which are singletons, and 9.5% to 13% rests with the top ten. Material: PBMCs from blood, obtained roughly 12 days after vaccination. All receptors derive from a man aged 50 to 60 who received an inactivated influenza vaccine.

This clonotype was seen a handful of times. CDR3 coding DNA: TGTGCCAGCTCACCACAGTTTGGGAACACTGAAGCTTTCTTT. Its translation is CASSPQFGNTEAFF. This sequence joins TRBV18 and TRBJ1-1; D remains unclear. Trimming removed 1 base at V and 1 base at J, with 7 bases between. This CDR3 is built from 14 residues. Germline loops: CDR1 KGHSH, CDR2 LQKENI. Variable domain in full (rest from reference TRBV18 and TRBJ1-1): NAGVMQNPRHLVRRRGQEARLRCSPMKGHSHVYWYRQLPEEGLKFMVYLQKENIIDESGMPKERFSAEFPKEGPSILRIQQVVRGDSAAYFCASSPQFGNTEAFFGQGTRLTVV.

V and J are TRBV3-1 and TRBJ2-5; D is uncertain. The CDR3 sequence is 14 residues long. Germline V gene lookup returns CDR1 LGHDT and CDR2 YNNKEL (reference sequence). Between the trimmed V and J ends, which lost 0 bases and 3 bases, there was a span of 8 bases. The CDR3 DNA reads as TGTGCCAGCAGCCAAGAGCACAGAAAAGAGACCCAGTACTTC. Residues: CASSQEHRKETQYF.

V is TRBV5-1 and J is TRBJ2-1, with 15 bases aligning to TRBD2. Germline CDR1 and CDR2: SGHRS and YFSETQ. The CDR3 length is 19 residues. V gave up 4 bases and J gave up 0 bases; unmatched junction bases: 8. The DNA of the CDR3 is TGCGCCAGCAGCGGGGGACTAGCGGGGGGTTCCCGCTCCTACAATGAGCAGTTCTTC. Translating gives CASSGGLAGGSRSYNEQFF. The variable domain in full, completed from reference TRBV5-1 and TRBJ2-1, reads KAGVTQTPRYLIKTRGQQVTLSCSPISGHRSVSWYQQTPGQGLQFLFEYFSETQRNKGNFPGRFSGRQFSNSRSEMNVSTLELGDSALYLCASSGGLAGGSRSYNEQFFGPGTRLTVL.